This TCR beta chain originates from a study of technical replicates of blood from a handful of donors. V lost 5 bases to trimming and J lost 4 bases, with 14 bases between them. This CDR3 is built from 15 residues. Germline loops: CDR1 PRHDT, CDR2 FYEKMQ (reference sequence). TCRdb's copy holds only in-frame clones and misses some; the assay was immunoSEQ multiplex PCR. The sample shows roughly 81,000 clones, around 86% of them seen only once. V is TRBV13 and J is TRBJ2-2; possible D gene TRBD2, 6 bases. The sample taken for sequencing was PBMCs. This TCR was sampled from a human donor in good health. Some clones in this sample may be carry-over from other donors' samples. CDR3 nucleotides: TGTGCCAGCAGCGGTCGGGCGGGACCCACCGGGGAGCTGTTTTTT. It encodes CASSGRAGPTGELFF.